This T cell receptor (beta chain) emerged from a study of T cell repertoires in cytomegalovirus infection. This clonotype appeared many times. The junction departs from the called germline gene at one end, perhaps through a read error. TCRdb called the reads again in MiXCR, with one record for every CDR3 protein. The table lists hundreds of thousands of distinct CDR3 sequences, roughly 15% of them singletons. CDR1 MNHEY and CDR2 SMNVEV come from the germline V gene (reference sequence). The CDR3 length is 14 residues. The receptor was isolated from a human donor in good health (CMV status not recorded). Some clones in this sample may be carry-over from other donors' samples. The chain joins TRBV27 to TRBJ2-7; 7 nucleotides agree with TRBD1. The sequenced sample was PBMCs. CDR3: CASRLTGVTYEQYF. The CDR3 bases are TGTGCCAGCCGTTTAACAGGGGTTACCTACGAGCAGTACTTC.